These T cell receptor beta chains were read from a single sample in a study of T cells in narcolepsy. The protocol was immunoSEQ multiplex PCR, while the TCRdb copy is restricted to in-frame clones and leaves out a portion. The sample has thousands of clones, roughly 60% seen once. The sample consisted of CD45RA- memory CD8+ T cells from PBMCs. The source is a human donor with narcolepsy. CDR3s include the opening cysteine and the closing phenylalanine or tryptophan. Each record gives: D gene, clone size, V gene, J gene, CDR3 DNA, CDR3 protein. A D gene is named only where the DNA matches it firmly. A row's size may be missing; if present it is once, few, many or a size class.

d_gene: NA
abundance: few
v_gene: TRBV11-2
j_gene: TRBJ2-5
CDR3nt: TGTGCCAGCAGCTTAGACCCTGGGGCCTTTCAAGAGACCCAGTACTTC
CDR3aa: CASSLDPGAFQETQYF

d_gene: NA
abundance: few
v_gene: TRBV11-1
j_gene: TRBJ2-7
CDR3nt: TGTGCCAGCAGCTCGTGGACAGTTTCCTACGAGCAGTACTTC
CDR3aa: CASSSWTVSYEQYF

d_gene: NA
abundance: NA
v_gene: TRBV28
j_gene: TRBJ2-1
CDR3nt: TGTGCCAGCAGTTTCATCGGGTATCGCCAGAGCTCCTACAATGAGCAGTTCTTC
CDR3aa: CASSFIGYRQSSYNEQFF

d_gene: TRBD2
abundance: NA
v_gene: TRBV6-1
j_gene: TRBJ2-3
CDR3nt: TGTGCCAGCAGTGAAGCGGTGGGCGGGGGGCGCACAGATACGCAGTATTTT
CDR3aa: CASSEAVGGGRTDTQYF

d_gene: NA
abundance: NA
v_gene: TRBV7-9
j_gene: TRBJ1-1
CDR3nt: TGTGCCAGCAGCTTGGGGAGCACTGAAGCTTTCTTT
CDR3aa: CASSLGSTEAFF

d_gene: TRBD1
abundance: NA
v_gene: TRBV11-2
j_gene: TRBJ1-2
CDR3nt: TGTACCAGCAGCTTAGCCCAGGGGGGGAACTATGGCTACACCTTC
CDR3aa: CTSSLAQGGNYGYTF

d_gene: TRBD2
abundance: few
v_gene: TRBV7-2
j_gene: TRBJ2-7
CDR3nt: TGTGCCAGCAGCTTCCCTAGCGGGGGGCACTACGAGCAGTACTTC
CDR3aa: CASSFPSGGHYEQYF

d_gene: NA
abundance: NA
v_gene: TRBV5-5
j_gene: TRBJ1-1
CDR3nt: TGTGCCAGCAGCTTAGGGAGGGATCTGTGGAACACTGAAGCTTTCTTT
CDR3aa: CASSLGRDLWNTEAFF

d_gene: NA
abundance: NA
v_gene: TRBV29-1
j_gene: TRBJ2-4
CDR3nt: TGCAGCGTTGAAGCTCGGAGGGCTTTAGCCAAAAACATTCAGTACTTC
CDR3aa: CSVEARRALAKNIQYF

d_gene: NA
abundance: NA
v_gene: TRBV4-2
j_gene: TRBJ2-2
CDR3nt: TGTGCCAGCAGCCAAGCGGCAGCGACGAACACCGGGGAGCTGTTTTTT
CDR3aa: CASSQAAATNTGELFF

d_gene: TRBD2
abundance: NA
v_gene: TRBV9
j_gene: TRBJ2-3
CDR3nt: TGTGCCAGCAGCGCCGAACACCGTAGCGGGGGGCACACAGATACGCAGTATTTT
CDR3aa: CASSAEHRSGGHTDTQYF

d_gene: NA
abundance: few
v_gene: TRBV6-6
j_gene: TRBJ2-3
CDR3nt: TGTGCCACGGGGCCGGCACCGGGAGATACGCAGTATTTT
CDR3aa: CATGPAPGDTQYF

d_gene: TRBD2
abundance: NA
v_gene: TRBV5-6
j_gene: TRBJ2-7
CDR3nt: TGTGCCAGCAGCCCCGCGGGGGGCCTCTCCTACGAGCAGTACTTC
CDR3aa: CASSPAGGLSYEQYF

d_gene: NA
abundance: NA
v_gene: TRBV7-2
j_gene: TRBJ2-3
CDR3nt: TGTGCCAGCAGCTTAGGGCAGGGACACACAGATACGCAGTATTTT
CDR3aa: CASSLGQGHTDTQYF

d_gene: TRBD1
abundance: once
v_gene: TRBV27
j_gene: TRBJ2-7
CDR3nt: TGTGCCAGCAGTTTCACAGGGGTCTACGAGCAGTACTTC
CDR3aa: CASSFTGVYEQYF

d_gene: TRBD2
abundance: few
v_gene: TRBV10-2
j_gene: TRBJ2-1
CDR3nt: TGCGCCAGCAGTGAAGGGACTAGCGGGGGCCATGAGCAGTTCTTC
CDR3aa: CASSEGTSGGHEQFF

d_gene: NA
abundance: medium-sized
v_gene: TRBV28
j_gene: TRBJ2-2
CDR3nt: TGTGCCAGCCGTGGGACCGGGGAGCTGTTTTTT
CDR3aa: CASRGTGELFF

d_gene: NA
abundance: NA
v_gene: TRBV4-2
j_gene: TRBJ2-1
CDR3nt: TGTGCCAGCAGCCAAGAAGTGACCGCCTACAATGAGCAGTTCTTC
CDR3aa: CASSQEVTAYNEQFF

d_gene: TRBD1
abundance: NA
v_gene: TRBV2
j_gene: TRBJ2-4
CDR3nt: TGTGCCAGCAGCGAGGAGGGACAGGGGGCCAAAAACATTCAGTACTTC
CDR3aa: CASSEEGQGAKNIQYF

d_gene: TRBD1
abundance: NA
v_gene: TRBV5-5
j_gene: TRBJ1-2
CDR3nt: TGTGCCAGCGGACGACCCGGGACAGGGGATGGCTACACCTTC
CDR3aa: CASGRPGTGDGYTF

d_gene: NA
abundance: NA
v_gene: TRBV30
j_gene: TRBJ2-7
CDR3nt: TGTGCCTTCTCCGGCGGGCTCCGGTACGAGCAGTACTTC
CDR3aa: CAFSGGLRYEQYF

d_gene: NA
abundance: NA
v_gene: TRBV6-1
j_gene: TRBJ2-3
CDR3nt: TGTGCCAGCAGTGAATTGCGCGGGGCAGATACGCAGTATTTT
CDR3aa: CASSELRGADTQYF

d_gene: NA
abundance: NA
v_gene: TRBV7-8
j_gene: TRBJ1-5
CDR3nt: TGTGCCAGCAGCTTAGGTCCAGGGCCCGATCAGCCCCAGCATTTT
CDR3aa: CASSLGPGPDQPQHF

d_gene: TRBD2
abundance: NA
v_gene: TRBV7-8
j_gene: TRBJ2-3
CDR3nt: TGTGCCAGCAGGGAACTAGCGGGGGCCCGGGGGACGCAGTATTTT
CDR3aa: CASRELAGARGTQYF

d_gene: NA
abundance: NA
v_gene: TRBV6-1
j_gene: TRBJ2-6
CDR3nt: TGTGCCAGCAGTTCAGGCGGGTCTGGGGCCAACGTCCTGACTTTC
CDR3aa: CASSSGGSGANVLTF

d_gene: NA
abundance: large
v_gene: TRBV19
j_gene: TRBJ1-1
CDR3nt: TGTGCCAGTAGTATAAGTTTGGTGGGGGCGGCCACTGAAGCTTTCTTT
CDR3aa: CASSISLVGAATEAFF

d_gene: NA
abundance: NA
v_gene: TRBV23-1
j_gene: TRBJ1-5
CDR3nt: TGCGCCAGCAGTCAATCAACCGAGAGGGGCCTTCAGCCCCAGCATTTT
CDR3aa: CASSQSTERGLQPQHF

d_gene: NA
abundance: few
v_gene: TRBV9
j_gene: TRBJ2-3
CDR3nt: TGTGCCAGCAGCGTAAAAGGGGGAAATACGCAGTATTTT
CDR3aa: CASSVKGGNTQYF

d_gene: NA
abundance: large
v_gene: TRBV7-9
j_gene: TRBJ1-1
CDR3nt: TGTGCCAGCAGCTTAGGGAGGGATCTGTGGAACACTGAAGCTTTCTTT
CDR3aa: CASSLGRDLWNTEAFF

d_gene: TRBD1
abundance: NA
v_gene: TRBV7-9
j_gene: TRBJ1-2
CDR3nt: TGTGCCAGCAGCTCGAGGGACAGCCCTAACTATGGCTACACCTTC
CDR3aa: CASSSRDSPNYGYTF

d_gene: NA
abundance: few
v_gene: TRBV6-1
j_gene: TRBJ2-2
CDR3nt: TGTGCCATGCGACAAGAGAACACCGGGGAGCTGTTTTTT
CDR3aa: CAMRQENTGELFF

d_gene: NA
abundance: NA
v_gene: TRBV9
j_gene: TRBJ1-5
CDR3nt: TGTGCCAGCAGCGTGACAGATGGGAGCAATCAGCCCCAGCATTTT
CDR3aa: CASSVTDGSNQPQHF

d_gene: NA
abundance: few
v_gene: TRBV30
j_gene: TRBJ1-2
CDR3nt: TGTGCCTGGAGTGTGGCGTCTAACTATGGCTACACCTTC
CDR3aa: CAWSVASNYGYTF

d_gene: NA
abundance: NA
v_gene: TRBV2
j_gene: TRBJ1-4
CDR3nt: TGTGCCGCAGGGGACGATTTTGAAAAACTGTTTTTT
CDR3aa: CAAGDDFEKLFF

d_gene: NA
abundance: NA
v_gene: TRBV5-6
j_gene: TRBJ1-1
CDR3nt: TGTGCCAGCAGTAACCGACAGGAGCCCATGAACACTGAAGCTTTCTTT
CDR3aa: CASSNRQEPMNTEAFF

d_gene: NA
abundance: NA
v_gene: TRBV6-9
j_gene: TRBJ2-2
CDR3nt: TGTGCCAGCAGTTACGGAGCCGTATCCGGGGAGCTGTTTTTT
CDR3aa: CASSYGAVSGELFF

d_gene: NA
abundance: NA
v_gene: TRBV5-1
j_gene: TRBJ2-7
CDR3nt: TGCGCCAGCAGAATGATGGAGGGGGTGAGTACGGACGAGCAGTACTTC
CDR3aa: CASRMMEGVSTDEQYF

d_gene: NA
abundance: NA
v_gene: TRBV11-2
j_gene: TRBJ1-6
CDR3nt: TGTGCCAGCAGCCTCGCCTATAATTCACCCCTCCACTTT
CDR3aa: CASSLAYNSPLHF

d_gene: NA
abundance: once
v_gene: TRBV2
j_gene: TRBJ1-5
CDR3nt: TGTGCCAGCAGTGAACTCAGGGGCAGGGTGGATCAGCCCCAGCATTTT
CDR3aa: CASSELRGRVDQPQHF

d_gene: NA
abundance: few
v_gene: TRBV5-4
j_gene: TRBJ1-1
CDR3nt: TGTGCCAGCAGCTTGGCTTGGCCTAGGAGCACTGAAGCTTTCTTT
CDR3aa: CASSLAWPRSTEAFF

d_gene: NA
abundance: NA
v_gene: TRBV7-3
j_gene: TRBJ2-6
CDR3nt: TGTGCCAGCAGCATAACGCGTCACGAGGACAAAGTCGGGCGAGGACAAAGTCGGGCCAACGTCCTGACTTTC
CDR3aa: CASSITRHEDKVGRGQSRANVLTF

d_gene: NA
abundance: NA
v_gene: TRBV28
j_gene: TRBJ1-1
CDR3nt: TGTGCCAGCAGAATGGACAGCATGAACACTGAAGCTTTCTTT
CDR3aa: CASRMDSMNTEAFF

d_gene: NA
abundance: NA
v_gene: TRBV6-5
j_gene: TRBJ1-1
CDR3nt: TGTGCCAGCAGTTACGCGGCAGGGGACACTGAAGCTTTCTTT
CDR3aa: CASSYAAGDTEAFF

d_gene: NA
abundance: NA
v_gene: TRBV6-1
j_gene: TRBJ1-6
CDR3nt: TGTGCCAGCAGTGTGGGGGGCGGGGATGTCTCACCCCTCCACTTT
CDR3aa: CASSVGGGDVSPLHF

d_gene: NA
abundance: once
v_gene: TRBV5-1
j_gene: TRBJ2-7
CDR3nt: TGCGCCAGCAGCAGAAAGCAGGGGTTCGAGCAGTACTTC
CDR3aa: CASSRKQGFEQYF

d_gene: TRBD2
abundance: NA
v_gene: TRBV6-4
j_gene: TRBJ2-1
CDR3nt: TGTGCCAGCAGTGACTTCATTAGCGGGGTCAATGAGCAGTTCTTC
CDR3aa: CASSDFISGVNEQFF

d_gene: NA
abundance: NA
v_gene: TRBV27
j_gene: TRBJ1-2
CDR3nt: TGTGCCAGCAGTCACACACAGGGACCCTCTAACTATGGCTACACCTTC
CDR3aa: CASSHTQGPSNYGYTF

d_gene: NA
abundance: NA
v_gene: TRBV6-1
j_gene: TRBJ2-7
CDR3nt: TGTGCCAGCAGGACTTCAAGCTCCTACGAGCAGTACTTC
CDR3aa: CASRTSSSYEQYF